What follows are 7 T cell receptor beta chains derived from one specimen sequenced in a study of blood T cells in healthy people across ages (dated by TCRdb to the mid-2010s). The library was built by means of 5' RACE. The sequencing machine was an Illumina HiSeq 2500. A second PCR of 7 to 11 cycles was run with a J-beta primer mix and a sample-barcoded 5' primer. TCRdb trimmed public reads at Q25 via fastp, called clones via MiXCR and kept in-frame beta chains. One record per CDR3 amino acid sequence lists the most common genes and DNA. A total of over 1,500,000 distinct CDR3 sequences appear in this sample, 49% of them only once. Of the sample, around 2.1% is held by the ten largest clones. Sample: blood. Receptors originate from a woman in her thirties or forties in good health.

A few counts support this clonotype. The rearrangement uses TRBV25-1 and TRBJ1-2; D call uncertain. Germline V lookup: CDR1 MGHDK, CDR2 SYGVNS. Deletions cut 2 bases from V and 4 bases from J, with 11 bases between. The CDR3 runs to 14 residues. The CDR3 DNA is TGTGCCAGCAGTGAAGAGGAGGGCTTCTATGGCTACACCTTC. It translates to CASSEEEGFYGYTF.

The chain employs TRBV7-2 and TRBJ2-3; D is unresolved. Between the trimmed V and J ends, which lost 6 bases and 2 bases, there was a span of 12 bases. The CDR3 is made up of 14 amino acids. CDR1 and CDR2 from the germline V gene are SGHTA and FQGNSA. Here the CDR3 DNA reads TGTGCCAGCAGGGCCCAGATGTACACAGATACGCAGTATTTT. Translation: CASRAQMYTDTQYF. Complete variable domain (other parts from reference TRBV7-2 and TRBJ2-3): GAGVSQSPSNKVTEKGKDVELRCDPISGHTALYWYRQSLGQGLEFLIYFQGNSAPDKSGLPSDRFSAERTGGSVSTLTIQRTQQEDSAVYLCASRAQMYTDTQYFGPGTRLTVL.

The rearrangement joins TRBV24-1 to TRBJ2-5, with 8 bases lining up with TRBD1. CDR1 and CDR2 from the germline V gene are KGHDR and SFDVKD. V dropped 4 bases and J dropped 5; count of bases not matched to a gene: 5. This CDR3 contains 14 residues. The CDR3 sequence: CATSESDRAETQYF. In nucleotides, the CDR3 is TGTGCCACCAGTGAGTCGGACAGGGCGGAGACCCAGTACTTC.

The chain carries TRBV12-3 or TRBV12-4 and TRBJ1-5, with TRBD1 matching over 9 bases. After removal of 4 bases from V and 4 bases from J, the junction contained 5 bases not matched to a gene. There are 15 residues in the CDR3. The CDR3 loop reads CASSYRDRENQPQHF. CDR3 DNA sequence: TGTGCCAGCAGTTACCGGGACAGGGAAAATCAGCCCCAGCATTTT.

This clonotype was seen a few times. The V call is TRBV29-1, the J call TRBJ2-1, with TRBD2 as a possible D gene (7 bases). Trimming pared 4 bases from V and 0 bases from J, leaving 13 bases between. Germline CDR1 SQVTM, CDR2 ANQGSEA. This CDR3 has 15 amino acids. The CDR3 coding sequence is TGCAGCGTTGTATGGCGGGGGCACTCCTACAATGAGCAGTTCTTC. As protein: CSVVWRGHSYNEQFF.

This clonotype was detected only a few times. The rearrangement uses TRBV6-2 or TRBV6-3 and TRBJ2-3; TRBD2 agrees at 8 bases. This CDR3 region has 14 residues. Trimming took 4 bases from V and 4 from J; bases not matched to a gene: 4. CDR1 is MNHEY and CDR2 is SVGEGT in the germline V gene. In DNA form, the CDR3 reads TGTGCCAGCAGTTGGGGACTAGGGGCAGATACGCAGTATTTT. It is translated as CASSWGLGADTQYF.

This chain joins TRBV5-1 and TRBJ2-5; 9 nucleotides agree with TRBD2. Germline V lookup: CDR1 SGHRS, CDR2 YFSETQ. This CDR3 contains 15 residues. The V and J ends lost 3 bases and 3 bases, in that order; junction bases with no gene match: 6. The CDR3 DNA reads as TGCGCCAGCAGCTCAAGCGGGGGGAAAGAAGAGACCCAGTACTTC. Protein product: CASSSSGGKEETQYF.